The 25 T cell receptor beta chains in this list originate from one sample, sequenced in a study of cytomegalovirus exposure and HLA in healthy donors. Vbeta (60) and Jbeta (13) primers were used in the PCR. The protocol was immunoSEQ multiplex PCR, while the TCRdb copy is restricted to in-frame clones and leaves out a portion. The sample yields some 81,000 clones, 60% to 75% seen once. The source material was PBMCs. These receptors were collected from a woman in her thirties or forties in good health and CMV-seropositive.

The genes are TRBV9 and TRBJ1-4; 7 positions match TRBD1. Germline V CDR1 and CDR2: SGDLS, YYNGEE. CDR3 length equals 13 residues. J gave up 8 bases and V 4 bases, and 5 bases lay outside the gene matches. CDR3 in amino acids: CASSPDREEKLFF. CDR3 DNA: TGTGCCAGCAGCCCAGACAGGGAAGAAAAACTGTTTTTT.

The chain employs TRBV11-1 and TRBJ1-2, with 7 bases matching TRBD1. The CDR3 is made up of 13 amino acids. Germline V lookup: CDR1 SGHAT, CDR2 FQDESV (reference sequence). The trim removed 3 bases at V and 8 bases at J, leaving 6 bases unmatched. The CDR3 protein is CASSFDRARGYTF. In nucleotides, the CDR3 is TGTGCCAGCAGCTTCGACAGGGCGAGGGGCTACACCTTC.

This clone was found once. This chain's CDR3 is CASSQALLALDTQYF. For the CDR3, the DNA is TGCGCCAGCAGCCAAGCCCTCCTAGCATTAGATACGCAGTATTTT. The V call is TRBV4-1, the J call TRBJ2-3; D is perhaps TRBD2 (5 bases). Trimming shortened V by 1 base and J by 5 bases, and 13 bases separated the two germline ends. This CDR3 contains 15 residues. CDR1 is MGHRA and CDR2 is YSYEKL in the germline V gene.

The CDR3 nucleotides are TGTGCCAGCTCACCAAGGAGTGGGTCGTATTTGGGCACTGAAGCTTTCTTT. It yields the protein CASSPRSGSYLGTEAFF. The genes are TRBV18 and TRBJ1-1; D unresolved. The CDR3 sequence is 17 residues long. Looked up from germline, CDR1 is KGHSH and CDR2 is LQKENI. V was cut by 2 bases and J by 4 bases, with 20 bases left in between.

The table lists this clone with a count of one. This chain links TRBV7-9 with TRBJ2-1; weak D call: TRBD2 (5 bases). The germline gives CDR1 SEHNR, CDR2 FQNEAQ (reference sequence). V lost 5 bases, J lost 9 bases, and 11 bases lay in between. The CDR3 is 12 amino acids. The CDR3 DNA follows: TGTGCCAGCAGCCGTAGGGCGGGTGAGCAGTTCTTC. The encoded protein is CASSRRAGEQFF. The full variable domain, in which reference TRBV7-9 and TRBJ2-1 provide the parts outside the CDR3, is DTGVSQNPRHKITKRGQNVTFRCDPISEHNRLYWYRQTLGQGPEFLTYFQNEAQLEKSRLLSDRFSAERPKGSFSTLEIQRTEQGDSAMYLCASSRRAGEQFFGPGTRLTVL.

The CDR3 DNA sequence: TGTGCCAGCTCACCAGCGGGACGCGGGAATGAGCAGTTCTTC. Protein product: CASSPAGRGNEQFF. J is TRBJ2-1 and V is TRBV18; possible D gene TRBD2, 6 bases. The CDR3 spans 14 residues. V was shortened by 2 bases and J by 7 bases, with 12 bases between the two germline ends. Germline values: CDR1 KGHSH, CDR2 LQKENI.

The CDR3 region has the DNA TGTGCCAGCAGCCGAGACGCCGGGGATCGTGAAAAACTGTTTTTT. It is translated as CASSRDAGDREKLFF. The V and J genes are TRBV4-2 and TRBJ1-4, with D unresolved. Trimming took off 4 bases at V and 7 bases at J, with 16 bases between the two ends. Germline CDR1 reads LGHNA; CDR2 reads YNFKEQ. The CDR3 is 15 amino acids.

The rearrangement links TRBV29-1 to TRBJ2-5; the D is unclear. Trimming stripped 4 bases from V and 0 bases from J, with 9 bases between. The germline gives CDR1 SQVTM, CDR2 ANQGSEA. The CDR3 spans 13 residues. CDR3: CSVVRSNQETQYF. DNA for the CDR3: TGCAGCGTTGTAAGGAGCAACCAAGAGACCCAGTACTTC.

The chain links TRBV28 to TRBJ1-4; 8 nucleotides match TRBD1. Germline values: CDR1 MDHEN, CDR2 SYDVKM. J lost 3 bases, V lost 10 bases, and 19 bases had no gene match. CDR3 length equals 18 residues. CDR3: CAIQTGDGSPVANEKLFF. CDR3 DNA sequence: TGTGCCATCCAGACAGGGGATGGCTCTCCGGTTGCTAATGAAAAACTGTTTTTT.

This sequence joins TRBV29-1 and TRBJ2-5, with TRBD1 as a possible D gene (6 bases). Gene TRBJ2-7 matches the end of the DNA better, so the J call may be wrong. The CDR3 totals 14 residues. The germline CDR1 and CDR2 sequences are SQVTM and ANQGSEA. The CDR3 sequence: CSVDLGRGTDEQYF. The CDR3 coding sequence is TGCAGCGTTGATTTGGGCAGGGGTACGGACGAGCAGTACTTC.

The rearrangement joins TRBV7-2 to TRBJ2-3; 7 bases line up with TRBD1. The CDR3 spans 14 residues. CDR1 is SGHTA and CDR2 is FQGNSA in the germline V gene. Trimming took 1 base from V and 4 from J; bases not matched to a gene: 2. CDR3 residues: CASSLGQGSDTQYF. In DNA, the CDR3 is TGTGCCAGCAGCTTAGGACAGGGCTCAGATACGCAGTATTTT.

The chain joins TRBV28 to TRBJ1-6, with 7 nucleotides matching TRBD1. Trimming at V came to 5 bases and at J to 5 bases, leaving 9 bases not matched to a gene. Germline lookup yields CDR1 MDHEN and CDR2 SYDVKM. CDR3 size: 16 residues. The chain's CDR3 is CASSPQRGGNNSPLHF. The CDR3 DNA sequence: TGTGCCAGCAGTCCCCAAAGAGGGGGCAATAATTCACCCCTCCACTTT.

The CDR3 DNA is TGTGCCAGCAGCCCTAACCCGGACAGGGCCTTCTACGAGCAGTACTTC. Translated: CASSPNPDRAFYEQYF. This sequence joins TRBV5-4 and TRBJ2-7; 8 nucleotides agree with TRBD1. Germline-derived CDR1 and CDR2 are SGHNT and YYREEE (reference sequence). CDR3 length: 16 residues. The ends lost 4 bases at V and 3 bases at J; junction bases unmatched: 12.

This chain uses TRBV2 with TRBJ1-2; unclear D gene. The CDR3 covers 13 residues. Between the trimmed V and J ends, which lost 6 bases and 4 bases, there was a span of 12 bases. In germline, CDR1 is SNHLY, CDR2 FYNNEI. In DNA, the CDR3 is TGTGCCAGCAGGAACGACACGTTCTATGGCTACACCTTC. It is translated as CASRNDTFYGYTF.

The chain recombines TRBV6-1 with TRBJ2-7; D uncertain. V was trimmed by 4 bases and J by 2 bases, leaving 9 bases between them. The CDR3 consists of 13 residues. CDR1 is MNHNS and CDR2 is SASEGT in the germline V gene. CDR3 bases: TGTGCCAGCAGTGGTGCAGATGCCTACGAGCAGTACTTC. Its translation is CASSGADAYEQYF.

This sequence joins TRBV7-8 and TRBJ1-5; D uncertain. Germline CDR1 SGHVS, CDR2 FQNEAQ. With 2 bases removed from V and 0 bases from J, the gap between germline ends came to 8 bases. The CDR3 consists of 15 residues. CDR3 DNA sequence: TGTGCCAGCAGCTTAAGACACACTAGCAATCAGCCCCAGCATTTT. This translates into CASSLRHTSNQPQHF. Filled out from reference TRBV7-8 and TRBJ1-5, the complete variable domain reads GAGVSQSPRYKVAKRGQDVALRCDPISGHVSLFWYQQALGQGPEFLTYFQNEAQLDKSGLPSDRFFAERPEGSVSTLKIQRTQQEDSAVYLCASSLRHTSNQPQHFGDGTRLSIL.

This clone occurred once. The genes are TRBV6-1 and TRBJ1-5, with D tentatively TRBD1 (5 bases). CDR1 MNHNS and CDR2 SASEGT come from the germline V gene. The CDR3 length is 17 residues. V lost 3 bases to trimming and J lost 2 bases, with 17 bases between them. CDR3 protein: CASSDPQGWSGNQPQHF. CDR3 nucleotide sequence: TGTGCCAGCAGTGATCCCCAGGGTTGGTCAGGCAATCAGCCCCAGCATTTT.

This chain links TRBV5-1 with TRBJ2-3; no firm D call. Germline V CDR1 and CDR2: SGHRS, YFSETQ. CDR3 length: 16 amino acids. The V end was cut by 2 bases, the J end by 4 bases, with 17 bases between. CDR3 DNA: TGCGCCAGCAGCTTACCCACCTCGGCAAGCGCAGATACGCAGTATTTT. It is translated as CASSLPTSASADTQYF.

This chain connects TRBV19 to TRBJ2-3; TRBD2 matches at 11 bases. The V and J ends lost 4 bases and 0 bases, in that order; junction bases with no gene match: 3. Germline assignment: CDR1 LNHDA and CDR2 SQIVND (reference sequence). This CDR3 has 16 residues. CDR3 residues: CASSTWTSGSTDTQYF. The CDR3 nucleotides are TGTGCCAGTAGTACTTGGACTAGCGGGAGCACAGATACGCAGTATTTT.

V usage is TRBV6-5 and J usage is TRBJ1-1, with 7 bases identical to TRBD1. With 10 bases clipped from V and 8 bases from J, the junction kept 10 bases outside the gene matches. Germline V gives CDR1 MNHEY, CDR2 SVGAGI. The CDR3 has 12 amino acids. The CDR3 sequence: CATERQGLEAFF. In DNA, the CDR3 is TGTGCCACCGAAAGACAGGGCTTAGAAGCTTTCTTT.

This chain links TRBV5-4 with TRBJ2-2, with 8 bases matching TRBD2. Per the germline V gene, CDR1 is SGHNT and CDR2 is YYREEE (reference sequence). J was trimmed by 7 bases and V by 2 bases; bases with no gene match: 1. The CDR3 sequence is 13 residues long. CDR3 nucleotide sequence: TGTGCCAGCAGCTTTAGCGGGAACGGGGAGCTGTTTTTT. Its protein is CASSFSGNGELFF.

In this sample, this clone is medium-sized. J is TRBJ2-7 and V is TRBV10-3; 9 bases fit TRBD2. CDR1 and CDR2 (germline): ENHRY, SYGVKD. With V trimmed by 8 bases and J by 6 bases, 8 bases remained unmatched. The CDR3 has 13 amino acids. The CDR3 DNA is TGTGCCATCGCGGGGGGGCCTCCTGGCGAGCAGTACTTC. The encoded protein is CAIAGGPPGEQYF.

This clone was picked up one time. The chain recombines TRBV6-1 with TRBJ2-7, with unresolved D. V dropped 2 bases and J dropped 3 bases, with 8 bases sitting between them. Germline lookup yields CDR1 MNHNS and CDR2 SASEGT. CDR3 length: 13 residues. The CDR3 loop reads CASSENQLYEQYF. The CDR3 region has the DNA TGTGCCAGCAGTGAAAATCAACTCTACGAGCAGTACTTC.

J is TRBJ1-5 and V is TRBV7-8; TRBD1 is a possible D gene (6 bases). CDR3 size: 15 residues. Germline lookup yields CDR1 SGHVS and CDR2 FQNEAQ. V lost 9 bases to trimming and J lost 0 bases, with 15 bases between them. CDR3 in amino acids: CASTWDKNSNQPQHF. CDR3 nucleotides: TGTGCCAGTACTTGGGACAAAAATAGCAATCAGCCCCAGCATTTT.

The chain links TRBV12-5 to TRBJ2-3; 14 bases agree with TRBD2. Germline assignment: CDR1 LGHNT and CDR2 FRNRAP. Trimming cost V 5 bases and J 9 bases; bases outside gene matches: 7. The CDR3 runs 15 residues. The CDR3 protein is CASGEIGLAGGTQYF. As DNA, the CDR3 is TGTGCTAGTGGTGAAATCGGACTAGCGGGGGGAACGCAGTATTTT.